A selection of T cell receptor beta chains follows, all from one sample in a study of T cell responses to AZD1222 COVID-19 vaccine. The protocol was immunoSEQ multiplex PCR, while the TCRdb copy is restricted to in-frame clones and leaves out a portion. The sample has more than 100,000 clones; approximately 90% are singletons. This specimen consisted of peripheral blood, obtained on day 0 of AZD1222 vaccination. These receptors all stem from an adult in good health. The CDR3 runs from the conserved cysteine through the conserved F or W. The D gene is left open where the match is weak. Clone size is not always given. Where it is, it says once, few, many or a class for expanded clones.

j_call v_call clone_size d_call cdr3_aa cdr3_nt
TRBJ2-7 TRBV11-2 - - CASSLGWDSYEQYF TGTGCCAGCAGCTTAGGTTGGGATTCCTACGAGCAGTACTTC
TRBJ1-1 TRBV7-3 - - CASSPQGASTEAFF TGTGCCAGCAGCCCCCAAGGGGCGAGCACTGAAGCTTTCTTT
TRBJ2-3 TRBV7-9 - - CASSLGTPTVGYF TGTGCCAGCAGCTTAGGTACCCCAACGGTTGGGTATTTT
TRBJ2-3 TRBV9 - - CASSLGPDTQYF TGTGCCAGCAGCCTTGGCCCAGATACGCAGTATTTT
TRBJ1-2 TRBV14 few - CASSQGQETNYGYTF TGTGCCAGCAGCCAAGGACAGGAGACTAACTATGGCTACACCTTC
TRBJ2-7 TRBV5-1 - - CASSLWTELYEQYF TGCGCCAGCAGCCTCTGGACAGAACTTTACGAGCAGTACTTC
TRBJ2-7 TRBV12-3/TRBV12-4 - - CASSLSGTYEQYF TGTGCCAGCAGTTTGTCCGGGACCTACGAGCAGTACTTC
TRBJ1-4 TRBV30 - - CAWSVLGMNEKLFF TGTGCCTGGAGTGTACTCGGAATGAATGAAAAACTGTTTTTT
TRBJ2-1 TRBV19 - TRBD2 CASRMVKGLAPYNEQFF TGTGCCAGTAGGATGGTGAAGGGACTAGCGCCGTACAATGAGCAGTTCTTC
TRBJ2-1 TRBV7-9 - TRBD2 CASSLEGLANEQFF TGTGCCAGCAGCTTAGAGGGACTAGCCAATGAGCAGTTCTTC
TRBJ1-5 TRBV6-6 - - CASRRVSNQPQHF TGTGCCAGCAGGCGGGTAAGCAATCAGCCCCAGCATTTT
TRBJ2-5 TRBV2 - - CASTRERQETQYF TGTGCCAGCACACGGGAGAGACAAGAGACCCAGTACTTC
TRBJ2-5 TRBV19 - TRBD1 CASSIRTGEGWRGVYLETQYF TGTGCCAGTAGTATCCGGACAGGGGAGGGTTGGCGGGGAGTTTATTTAGAGACCCAGTACTTC
TRBJ2-7 TRBV4-2 - - CASSQERSAKTYEQYF TGTGCCAGCAGCCAAGAACGTTCGGCTAAGACCTACGAGCAGTACTTC
TRBJ2-7 TRBV27 - TRBD1 CASSSLGQGGGEQYF TGTGCCAGCAGTTCTTTGGGACAGGGGGGAGGTGAGCAGTACTTC
TRBJ2-1 TRBV14 - - CASSQGPGLYNEQFF TGTGCCAGCAGCCAAGGGCCGGGACTCTACAATGAGCAGTTCTTC
TRBJ2-7 TRBV7-6 few - CASSSGLKTYEQYF TGTGCCAGCAGCTCGGGTCTCAAAACCTACGAGCAGTACTTC
TRBJ2-2 TRBV18 - TRBD1 CASSPPRTGGSTGELFF TGTGCCAGCTCACCACCGAGGACAGGGGGTAGCACCGGGGAGCTGTTTTTT
TRBJ2-5 TRBV9 - - CASSVLGAPRETQYF TGTGCCAGCAGCGTCCTCGGGGCCCCCCGAGAGACCCAGTACTTC
TRBJ2-3 TRBV5-6 - - CASSSPSGLTGTDTQYF TGTGCCAGCAGCTCCCCGTCGGGTCTGACTGGCACAGATACGCAGTATTTT
TRBJ1-3 TRBV19 - TRBD1 CASSISTGGGNTIYF TGTGCCAGTAGTATATCTACAGGGGGCGGAAACACCATATATTTT
TRBJ2-7 TRBV29-1 - - CSVVASRGFNEQYF TGCAGCGTTGTGGCCAGCCGGGGTTTCAACGAGCAGTACTTC
TRBJ1-2 TRBV9 - - CASSPDRNYGYTF TGTGCCAGCAGCCCAGACAGGAACTATGGCTACACCTTC
TRBJ1-5 TRBV10-1 - - CASRTGNALIYSNQPQHF TGCGCCAGCAGAACAGGGAACGCGCTAATTTATAGCAATCAGCCCCAGCATTTT
TRBJ1-6 TRBV6-1 few - CASSEVDLNSPLHF TGTGCCAGCAGTGAAGTGGATCTTAATTCACCCCTCCACTTT
TRBJ1-1 TRBV2 - - CASVGRVMNTEAFF TGTGCCAGCGTCGGGAGGGTCATGAACACTGAAGCTTTCTTT
TRBJ2-7 TRBV18 once TRBD2 CASSPPPGLAGRPSYEQYF TGTGCCAGCTCACCACCTCCGGGACTAGCGGGAAGACCCTCCTACGAGCAGTACTTC
TRBJ1-5 TRBV7-2 - - CASSSPLQPQHF TGTGCCAGCAGCTCCCCTTTACAGCCCCAGCATTTT
TRBJ1-1 TRBV7-9 - - CASSSMNTEAFF TGTGCCAGCAGCTCAATGAACACTGAAGCTTTCTTT
TRBJ2-7 TRBV5-5 - - CASSSPHEQYF TGTGCCAGCAGCTCCCCCCACGAGCAGTACTTC
TRBJ2-1 TRBV13 - TRBD2 CASSPRTSGRENEQFF TGTGCCAGCAGCCCAAGGACTAGCGGGAGGGAGAATGAGCAGTTCTTC
TRBJ2-7 TRBV7-2 - TRBD2 CASSGPSGRAYEQYF TGTGCCAGCAGCGGGCCTAGCGGGAGAGCCTACGAGCAGTACTTC
TRBJ2-5 TRBV9 once - CASSVVPGSDRHQYF TGTGCCAGCAGCGTAGTTCCGGGGTCGGATAGGCACCAGTACTTC